This is a list of T cell receptor beta chains from one sample in a study of cytomegalovirus exposure and HLA in healthy donors. The repertoire was sequenced with immunoSEQ multiplex PCR; TCRdb's copy has only in-frame clones and lacks some. The sample gives around 180,000 clones, roughly 85% of which show up once; roughly 0.76% is in the top ten. The sequenced sample was PBMCs. The receptors derive from a woman aged 40-49 years in good health and CMV-seronegative. Both conserved end residues are part of each CDR3. Fields, in order: V gene, J gene, clone size, D gene, CDR3 DNA, CDR3 protein. D genes are given only for firm matches. Rows give clone size only sometimes, using once, few, many, or a class for an expanded clone.

V: TRBV7-9; J: TRBJ2-5; size: -; D: TRBD1; DNA: TGTGCCAGCAGCTTGGACAGGGGGCGTAGGGAGACCCAGTACTTC; CDR3: CASSLDRGRRETQYF
V: TRBV30; J: TRBJ1-2; size: -; D: -; DNA: TGTGCCCGGAGGTTCGCGGGGGCTGACTATGGCTACACCTTC; CDR3: CARRFAGADYGYTF
V: TRBV2; J: TRBJ2-5; size: -; D: TRBD1; DNA: TGTGCCAGCAGTGAATCGGAGGCCAGGGGGCCCCAAGAGACCCAGTACTTC; CDR3: CASSESEARGPQETQYF
V: TRBV6-5; J: TRBJ2-1; size: few; D: TRBD2; DNA: TGTGCCAGCTCGGGGGGGTCCTACAATGAGCAGTTCTTC; CDR3: CASSGGSYNEQFF
V: TRBV5-1; J: TRBJ2-7; size: -; D: -; DNA: TGCGCCAGCAGCCAAACCCTCCTAGGAGAGCAGTACTTC; CDR3: CASSQTLLGEQYF
V: TRBV7-9; J: TRBJ1-1; size: few; D: -; DNA: TGTGCCAGCAGCTTAGGGGGGGGAACTGAAGCTTTCTTT; CDR3: CASSLGGGTEAFF
V: TRBV19; J: TRBJ2-6; size: -; D: -; DNA: TGTGCCAGTAGCCAGGGGATTGGGGCCAACGTCCTGACTTTC; CDR3: CASSQGIGANVLTF
V: TRBV27; J: TRBJ2-7; size: few; D: -; DNA: TGTGCCAGCAGTCCCAACTCCTACGAGCAGTACTTC; CDR3: CASSPNSYEQYF
V: TRBV27; J: TRBJ2-7; size: -; D: -; DNA: TGTGCCAGCAGTTTATCGGGCGGGGACTACGAGCAGTACTTC; CDR3: CASSLSGGDYEQYF
V: TRBV13; J: TRBJ1-1; size: -; D: TRBD1; DNA: TGTGCCAGCAGGCCTAAGACAGGGAAAGAAGCGAACACTGAAGCTTTCTTT; CDR3: CASRPKTGKEANTEAFF
V: TRBV6-4; J: TRBJ1-3; size: -; D: TRBD1; DNA: TGTGCCAGCACCGAACCGGGACAGGGGATTTCTGGAAACACCATATATTTT; CDR3: CASTEPGQGISGNTIYF
V: TRBV5-1; J: TRBJ2-1; size: -; D: TRBD2; DNA: TGCGCCAGCAGCCCGCGGGTAACTAGCGGGTCATACAATGAGCAGTTCTTC; CDR3: CASSPRVTSGSYNEQFF
V: TRBV4-1; J: TRBJ2-1; size: -; D: -; DNA: TGCGCCAGCAGCCGAGACAATGAGCAGTTCTTC; CDR3: CASSRDNEQFF
V: TRBV19; J: TRBJ2-5; size: few; D: TRBD1; DNA: TGTGCCAGTAGTATAGGTACGGGCAGGGGGCAAGAAGAGACCCAGTACTTC; CDR3: CASSIGTGRGQEETQYF
V: TRBV10-1; J: TRBJ1-6; size: few; D: TRBD1; DNA: TGCGCCAGCAGGGACAGGCTTAATTCACCCCTCCACTTT; CDR3: CASRDRLNSPLHF
V: TRBV15; J: TRBJ2-1; size: -; D: -; DNA: TGTGCCACCAGCAGAGATAGGGGGGGATACAATGAGCAGTTCTTC; CDR3: CATSRDRGGYNEQFF
V: TRBV7-9; J: TRBJ2-4; size: -; D: -; DNA: TGTGCCAGCAGCTTAGAGGGCGGAGGGGACATTCAGTACTTC; CDR3: CASSLEGGGDIQYF
V: TRBV7-2; J: TRBJ1-2; size: -; D: -; DNA: TGTGCCAGCAGCCCAAGGGGAGCAGGGGAAGGAACCTTC; CDR3: CASSPRGAGEGTF
V: TRBV6-5; J: TRBJ2-1; size: -; D: TRBD2; DNA: TGTGCCAGCAGCCTCGCGATGGGGGGGAATGAGCAGTTCTTC; CDR3: CASSLAMGGNEQFF
V: TRBV11-2; J: TRBJ2-2; size: -; D: -; DNA: TGTGCCAGCAGCTCCGGACTCCGAGGGACCGGGGAGCTGTTTTTT; CDR3: CASSSGLRGTGELFF
V: TRBV7-3; J: TRBJ2-6; size: -; D: -; DNA: TGTGCCAGCAGCACATCGACAGACTCTGGGGCCAACGTCCTGACTTTC; CDR3: CASSTSTDSGANVLTF
V: TRBV9; J: TRBJ2-5; size: few; D: TRBD2; DNA: TGTGCCAGCAGCGCCTGGGGGGGGGAGACCCAGTACTTC; CDR3: CASSAWGGETQYF
V: TRBV5-1; J: TRBJ2-1; size: -; D: TRBD2; DNA: TGCGCCAGCAGCACGTCCGGGACTACCTACAATGAGCAGTTCTTC; CDR3: CASSTSGTTYNEQFF
V: TRBV28; J: TRBJ2-3; size: once; D: -; DNA: TGTGCCAGCAGTCCGCCGGGGAAAACAGATACGCAGTATTTT; CDR3: CASSPPGKTDTQYF
V: TRBV5-1; J: TRBJ2-5; size: -; D: TRBD2; DNA: TGCGCCAGCAGCTTGGTGGGCGGGGGGCCCCGAGAGACCCAGTACTTC; CDR3: CASSLVGGGPRETQYF
V: TRBV11-2; J: TRBJ1-3; size: -; D: -; DNA: TGTGCCAGCAGCTTCTCCGGACAGAATACCATATATTTT; CDR3: CASSFSGQNTIYF
V: TRBV28; J: TRBJ2-7; size: -; D: -; DNA: TGTGCCAGCAGTTTAGGACAGCATTCCTACGAGCAGTACTTC; CDR3: CASSLGQHSYEQYF
V: TRBV7-2; J: TRBJ2-7; size: once; D: -; DNA: TGTGCCAGCAGCCCCATTTGGGAGACGTACGAGCAGTACTTC; CDR3: CASSPIWETYEQYF
V: TRBV6-5; J: TRBJ2-7; size: -; D: -; DNA: TGTGCCAGCAGTAGAGGGAACGAGCAGTACTTC; CDR3: CASSRGNEQYF
V: TRBV4-1; J: TRBJ2-3; size: -; D: TRBD2; DNA: TGCGCCAGCAGCCAAGGGCCGGGACTAGCAACGGGGGATACGCAGTATTTT; CDR3: CASSQGPGLATGDTQYF
V: TRBV4-1; J: TRBJ2-1; size: -; D: -; DNA: TGCGCCAGCAGCCAAATTGGGACAACACCCTACAATGAGCAGTTCTTC; CDR3: CASSQIGTTPYNEQFF
V: TRBV7-6; J: TRBJ2-1; size: -; D: -; DNA: TGTGCCAGCAGCTTAAGTCCGGGCAATGAGCAGTTCTTC; CDR3: CASSLSPGNEQFF
V: TRBV6-1; J: TRBJ2-3; size: -; D: TRBD2; DNA: TGTGCCAGCAGCCCCCTGACGGGAGGGGCAGATACGCAGTATTTT; CDR3: CASSPLTGGADTQYF
V: TRBV14; J: TRBJ2-5; size: -; D: -; DNA: TGTGCCAGCAGCCCCCCGGGATTGGCCTATGAGACCCAGTACTTC; CDR3: CASSPPGLAYETQYF
V: TRBV29-1; J: TRBJ2-1; size: -; D: TRBD2; DNA: TGCAGCGTTCTTCCGGGACTAGCGGGAGACGCTGACAACCATGAGCAGTTCTTC; CDR3: CSVLPGLAGDADNHEQFF
V: TRBV28; J: TRBJ1-3; size: -; D: TRBD1; DNA: TGTGCCAGCAGTTCTCCGGGACAGGGGGCGCTTATGGCTGGAAACACCATATATTTT; CDR3: CASSSPGQGALMAGNTIYF
V: TRBV5-1; J: TRBJ2-7; size: -; D: -; DNA: TGCGCCAGCAGCTTGGAGGCAGGGGTCCCGCAGTACTTC; CDR3: CASSLEAGVPQYF
V: TRBV15; J: TRBJ2-1; size: -; D: TRBD2; DNA: TGTGCCACCAGCAGGATTAGCGGGTACAATGAGCAGTTCTTC; CDR3: CATSRISGYNEQFF
V: TRBV16; J: TRBJ1-2; size: -; D: TRBD1; DNA: TGTGCCAGCAGCCAATTCACAGGGGTCTCCAACTATGGCTACACCTTC; CDR3: CASSQFTGVSNYGYTF
V: TRBV4-3; J: TRBJ2-3; size: -; D: TRBD1; DNA: TGCGCCAGCAGAAACGACAGGGATCCCACAGATACGCAGTATTTT; CDR3: CASRNDRDPTDTQYF
V: TRBV10-3; J: TRBJ2-1; size: -; D: -; DNA: TGTGCCATCAGTGGGGGGACCCGGGAGCTCTCCTACAATGAGCAGTTCTTC; CDR3: CAISGGTRELSYNEQFF
V: TRBV6-1; J: TRBJ2-3; size: -; D: -; DNA: TGTGCCTCCAGGGGCGAGGGGACAGATACGCAGTATTTT; CDR3: CASRGEGTDTQYF
V: TRBV4-3; J: TRBJ2-3; size: -; D: TRBD1; DNA: TGCGCCAGCAGTCGATGGGGACAGACATCAGATACGCAGTATTTT; CDR3: CASSRWGQTSDTQYF
V: TRBV4-1; J: TRBJ1-1; size: -; D: -; DNA: TGCGCCAGCAGCCAAGATGAGGGACAAAGCACTGAAGCTTTCTTT; CDR3: CASSQDEGQSTEAFF
V: TRBV19; J: TRBJ2-2; size: -; D: -; DNA: TGTGCCAGTAGTACCAACAACGCGAACACCGGGGAGCTGTTTTTT; CDR3: CASSTNNANTGELFF
V: TRBV30; J: TRBJ1-1; size: -; D: -; DNA: TGTGCCTGGAGGAAAGGGGCTTTGATGAACACTGAAGCTTTCTTT; CDR3: CAWRKGALMNTEAFF
V: TRBV5-6; J: TRBJ1-2; size: -; D: TRBD1; DNA: TGTGCCAGCAGCCAGCCATTCCGGGACAGCTATGGCTACACCTTC; CDR3: CASSQPFRDSYGYTF
V: TRBV6-1; J: TRBJ2-1; size: -; D: TRBD2; DNA: TGTGCCAGCAGGGAACTCCCTAGCGGCTCCTACAATGAGCAGTTCTTC; CDR3: CASRELPSGSYNEQFF
V: TRBV9; J: TRBJ2-3; size: -; D: TRBD2; DNA: TGTGCCAGCAGCGTAGGGGCGGGAGGGGGCACAGATACGCAGTATTTT; CDR3: CASSVGAGGGTDTQYF
V: TRBV5-1; J: TRBJ1-6; size: -; D: -; DNA: TGCGCCAGCAGCTTCCGCCAGGGGAATTCACCCCTCCACTTT; CDR3: CASSFRQGNSPLHF
V: TRBV6-1; J: TRBJ2-1; size: few; D: TRBD2; DNA: TGTGCCAGCAGTGAAGCACTAGCGGGGACTGGTAGGCAGTTCTTC; CDR3: CASSEALAGTGRQFF
V: TRBV19; J: TRBJ1-2; size: once; D: -; DNA: TGTGCCAGTAGTTCGGGTGGTGGCTACACCTTC; CDR3: CASSSGGGYTF
V: TRBV4-1; J: TRBJ2-3; size: -; D: TRBD1; DNA: TGCGCCAGCAGCCAAGGTCAGGGGGTGGGAGATACGCAGTATTTT; CDR3: CASSQGQGVGDTQYF